These 28 T cell receptor beta chains share one sample of origin, sequenced in a study of blood T cell repertoires in COVID-19. The repertoire was sequenced with immunoSEQ multiplex PCR; TCRdb's copy has only in-frame clones and lacks some. This sample has 250,000 to 300,000 clones; 85% to 90% occur once, and the top ten carry approximately 12%. The source material was peripheral blood. The receptors come from a woman aged 25 to 39 with COVID-19, enrolled during active disease.

The chain links TRBV13 to TRBJ2-7; 7 nucleotides align to TRBD2. V shed 3 bases, J shed 4 bases, and the junction held 9 bases outside the gene matches. The CDR3 totals 15 residues. Germline V CDR1 and CDR2: PRHDT, FYEKMQ (reference sequence). The CDR3, as DNA: TGTGCCAGCAGCTTCGACCCAGCGGGGTCTTACGAGCAGTACTTC. Translated: CASSFDPAGSYEQYF.

J is TRBJ2-7 and V is TRBV5-1; TRBD1 matches 8 bases. Germline CDR1 SGHRS, CDR2 YFSETQ. This CDR3 is built from 15 residues. V shed 3 bases, J shed 3 bases, and the junction held 8 bases outside the gene matches. The CDR3 sequence: CASSSWTGKIYEQYF. The CDR3 coding sequence is TGCGCCAGCAGCTCATGGACAGGGAAAATCTACGAGCAGTACTTC.

V gene TRBV5-1 combines with J gene TRBJ1-1; no definite D call. Germline V gives CDR1 SGHRS, CDR2 YFSETQ. The V end lost 0 bases, the J end lost 1 base, and 7 bases lay between the germline ends. The CDR3 contains 14 residues. CDR3 nucleotides: TGCGCCAGCAGCTTGGCCGGGGAGAACACTGAAGCTTTCTTT. Protein sequence: CASSLAGENTEAFF. The full variable domain, rest sourced from reference TRBV5-1 and TRBJ1-1, is KAGVTQTPRYLIKTRGQQVTLSCSPISGHRSVSWYQQTPGQGLQFLFEYFSETQRNKGNFPGRFSGRQFSNSRSEMNVSTLELGDSALYLCASSLAGENTEAFFGQGTRLTVV.

The chain joins TRBV5-1 to TRBJ1-1; tentatively, D is TRBD1 (5 bases). Trimming pared 4 bases from V and 4 bases from J, leaving 14 bases between. Germline CDR1 reads SGHRS; CDR2 reads YFSETQ. The CDR3 sequence is 14 residues long. The DNA of the CDR3 is TGCGCCAGCAGCCTAACCAGGGAGGGCACTGAAGCTTTCTTT. As protein: CASSLTREGTEAFF.

The chain has TRBV19 and TRBJ2-7, with 8 bases identical to TRBD2. In germline, CDR1 is LNHDA, CDR2 SQIVND (reference sequence). CDR3 length: 16 residues. V was clipped by 3 bases and J by 2 bases; unmatched bases: 9. As DNA, the CDR3 is TGTGCCAGTAGTATTGCGGGGGGACTGCCTCCCTACGAGCAGTACTTC. Amino acid sequence: CASSIAGGLPPYEQYF.

The chain links TRBV27 to TRBJ2-2; D is undetermined. Germline CDR1 and CDR2: MNHEY and SMNVEV (reference sequence). V was shortened by 6 bases and J by 8 bases, with 13 bases between the two germline ends. There are 13 residues in the CDR3. CDR3 in amino acids: CASRRTVGGELFF. CDR3 in DNA: TGTGCCAGCAGACGTACAGTGGGTGGGGAGCTGTTTTTT.

The chain links TRBV7-8 to TRBJ2-7, with TRBD1 as a possible D gene (5 bases). Trimming stripped 4 bases from V and 1 base from J, with 14 bases between. The CDR3 sequence is 15 residues long. From germline, CDR1 is SGHVS and CDR2 FQNEAQ. In nucleotides, the CDR3 is TGTGCCAGCAGCTCCAGGGCCACGAATTCCTACGAGCAGTACTTC. This codes for CASSSRATNSYEQYF.

This clone was seen only a few times. This chain uses TRBV7-9 with TRBJ2-7, with D perhaps matching TRBD2 (7 bases). The germline gives CDR1 SEHNR, CDR2 FQNEAQ (reference sequence). Trimming left V 1 base short and J 2 bases short, with 15 bases between. The CDR3 has 16 residues. The CDR3 is CASSLVVGGPTYEQYF. The CDR3, as DNA: TGTGCCAGCAGCTTAGTGGTGGGGGGGCCTACCTACGAGCAGTACTTC.

This chain joins TRBV11-2 and TRBJ2-7; D perhaps matches TRBD2 (5 bases). The V end lost 5 bases, the J end lost 1 base, and 21 bases lay between the germline ends. The CDR3 has 17 amino acids. Germline V CDR1 and CDR2: SGHAT, FQNNGV. CDR3 sequence reads: CASSPQEQRKGSYEQYF. For the CDR3, the DNA is TGTGCCAGCAGCCCCCAAGAACAGCGGAAGGGATCCTACGAGCAGTACTTC.

The chain joins TRBV12-3 or TRBV12-4 to TRBJ2-3; TRBD2 matches at 7 bases. The CDR3 spans 13 residues. V was pared by 6 bases and J by 4 bases, with 4 bases of the junction left unmatched. CDR3 nucleotides: TGTGCCAGCAGCAAGAGCGGGGCAGATACGCAGTATTTT. As protein: CASSKSGADTQYF.

V usage is TRBV5-6 and J usage is TRBJ2-7; the D gene is possibly TRBD1 (5 bases). This CDR3 comprises 13 residues. CDR1 is SGHDT and CDR2 is YYEEEE in the germline V gene. Trimming removed 0 bases from V and 2 bases from J, with 6 bases in between. CDR3 nucleotide sequence: TGTGCCAGCAGCTTGGACAGGACCTACGAGCAGTACTTC. Translating gives CASSLDRTYEQYF.

V gene TRBV29-1 combines with J gene TRBJ2-3; D is unresolved. The CDR3 loop spans 12 amino acids. The germline V gene has CDR1 SQVTM and CDR2 ANQGSEA. V dropped 4 bases and J dropped 7 bases, with 12 bases sitting between them. The CDR3 protein is CSVVTQTNTQYF. For the CDR3, the DNA is TGCAGCGTTGTGACTCAGACCAATACGCAGTATTTT.

The gene calls are TRBV14 and TRBJ2-6, with D perhaps matching TRBD1 (6 bases). The CDR3 is 18 amino acids. Germline V gives CDR1 SGHDN, CDR2 FVKESK. Trimming cost V 4 bases and J 4 bases, with 20 bases left between them. The CDR3 DNA follows: TGTGCCAGCAGCCCCTGGCGTACAGGGCTTGCGGGGGCCAACGTCCTGACTTTC. Translating gives CASSPWRTGLAGANVLTF.

V usage is TRBV27 and J usage is TRBJ2-5; D gene unclear. The length of the CDR3 is 13 residues. The V end lost 6 bases, the J end lost 1 base, and 9 bases lay between the germline ends. Germline loops: CDR1 MNHEY, CDR2 SMNVEV (reference sequence). CDR3 amino acids: CASREKSQETQYF. CDR3 bases: TGTGCCAGCAGGGAGAAGAGCCAAGAGACCCAGTACTTC.

This chain joins TRBV5-1 and TRBJ1-3, with TRBD1 as a possible D gene (6 bases). Germline V gene data show CDR1 as SGHRS and CDR2 as YFSETQ. The germline V and J ends were trimmed by 1 base and 0 bases, with 14 bases remaining between them. This CDR3 is 17 amino acids long. The CDR3 sequence: CASSLYVRGFSGNTIYF. CDR3 nucleotide sequence: TGCGCCAGCAGCTTGTATGTCAGGGGTTTCTCTGGAAACACCATATATTTT. Full variable domain (rest looked up from reference TRBV5-1 and TRBJ1-3): KAGVTQTPRYLIKTRGQQVTLSCSPISGHRSVSWYQQTPGQGLQFLFEYFSETQRNKGNFPGRFSGRQFSNSRSEMNVSTLELGDSALYLCASSLYVRGFSGNTIYFGEGSWLTVV.

The gene calls are TRBV7-2 and TRBJ2-3; D gene unclear. The CDR3 consists of 13 residues. Germline loops: CDR1 SGHTA, CDR2 FQGNSA. V was cut by 3 bases and J by 8 bases, with 12 bases left in between. CDR3 nucleotides: TGTGCCAGCAGCTTGGATAAGGAGTTTACGCAGTATTTT. Its translation: CASSLDKEFTQYF. The complete variable domain, with remaining parts taken from reference TRBV7-2 and TRBJ2-3, reads GAGVSQSPSNKVTEKGKDVELRCDPISGHTALYWYRQSLGQGLEFLIYFQGNSAPDKSGLPSDRFSAERTGGSVSTLTIQRTQQEDSAVYLCASSLDKEFTQYFGPGTRLTVL.

V gene TRBV5-6 combines with J gene TRBJ2-7; D is unclear. The CDR3 consists of 14 residues. V dropped 4 bases and J dropped 2 bases, with 13 bases sitting between them. Germline V gene lookup returns CDR1 SGHDT and CDR2 YYEEEE. The CDR3 protein is CASSTYRPPYEQYF. CDR3 DNA: TGTGCCAGCAGCACTTACCGTCCTCCCTACGAGCAGTACTTC.

V and J are TRBV6-6 and TRBJ1-2, with D perhaps TRBD1 (5 bases). The ends were cut back, 2 bases at V and 3 bases at J, with 10 bases in the middle. CDR1 and CDR2 from the germline V gene are MNHNY and SVGAGI (reference sequence). The length of the CDR3 is 14 residues. CDR3 DNA sequence: TGTGCCAGCAGTTACGAAGGGGTGGACTATGGCTACACCTTC. Amino acid sequence: CASSYEGVDYGYTF.

This chain connects TRBV7-8 to TRBJ2-5, with no clear D. V lost 1 base and J 2 bases, leaving 11 bases between the germline ends. Germline V gene data show CDR1 as SGHVS and CDR2 as FQNEAQ. CDR3 length: 15 amino acids. The CDR3 DNA follows: TGTGCCAGCAGCTTAGGGCCCGGGTGGCAAGAGACCCAGTACTTC. Translating gives CASSLGPGWQETQYF.

The chain combines TRBV7-9 with TRBJ1-4, with 9 nucleotides matching TRBD1. The trim removed 5 bases at V and 8 bases at J, leaving 9 bases unmatched. Germline assignment: CDR1 SEHNR and CDR2 FQNEAQ (reference sequence). The CDR3 loop spans 15 amino acids. CDR3 in DNA: TGTGCCAGCAGCCAGCCGGGACAGGGTGGAGAAAAACTGTTTTTT. Protein sequence: CASSQPGQGGEKLFF. Using reference TRBV7-9 and TRBJ1-4 for the parts outside the CDR3, the full variable domain is DTGVSQNPRHKITKRGQNVTFRCDPISEHNRLYWYRQTLGQGPEFLTYFQNEAQLEKSRLLSDRFSAERPKGSFSTLEIQRTEQGDSAMYLCASSQPGQGGEKLFFGSGTQLSVL.

The chain is built from TRBV6-5 and TRBJ2-2; D is perhaps TRBD1 (6 bases). Germline CDR1 and CDR2: MNHEY and SVGAGI. The CDR3 is made up of 13 amino acids. Deletions cut 8 bases from V and 1 base from J, with 8 bases between. Written as DNA, the CDR3 is TGTGCCAGCCTGGGACAGAACACCGGGGAGCTGTTTTTT. This encodes CASLGQNTGELFF.

CDR3 in amino acids: CASSYRIAEETQYF. The DNA of the CDR3 is TGTGCCAGCAGTTATAGGATAGCAGAAGAGACCCAGTACTTC. The gene calls are TRBV6-5 and TRBJ2-5; D gene uncertain. Germline V gene data show CDR1 as MNHEY and CDR2 as SVGAGI. Trimming shortened V by 3 bases and J by 3 bases, and 11 bases separated the two germline ends. This CDR3 comprises 14 residues.

This clone was seen only a few times. This chain connects TRBV5-6 to TRBJ2-7, with D hard to call. The V and J ends lost 4 bases and 0 bases respectively, with 8 bases between them. Germline assignment: CDR1 SGHDT and CDR2 YYEEEE. CDR3 size: 13 residues. CDR3: CASSDISSYEQYF. CDR3 bases: TGTGCCAGCAGCGACATCTCCTCCTACGAGCAGTACTTC.

This sequence joins TRBV6-1 and TRBJ2-7; unclear D gene. V was clipped by 2 bases and J by 5 bases, with 7 bases between them. The CDR3 is 12 amino acids. CDR1 is MNHNS, CDR2 SASEGT, per germline. The CDR3: CASSEMANEQYF. In nucleotides, the CDR3 is TGTGCCAGCAGTGAAATGGCAAACGAGCAGTACTTC.

The gene calls are TRBV2 and TRBJ2-1, with 15 bases matching TRBD2. Germline trimming cut 6 bases from V and 2 bases from J; bases unmatched to any gene: 11. This CDR3 comprises 19 residues. CDR1 and CDR2 (germline): SNHLY, FYNNEI. The CDR3 here is CASSGTGLAGGLTYNEQFF. The DNA of the CDR3 is TGTGCCAGCAGCGGGACGGGACTAGCGGGGGGACTAACCTACAATGAGCAGTTCTTC. The whole variable domain, filled in from reference TRBV2 and TRBJ2-1, reads EPEVTQTPSHQVTQMGQEVILRCVPISNHLYFYWYRQILGQKVEFLVSFYNNEISEKSEIFDDQFSVERPDGSNFTLKIRSTKLEDSAMYFCASSGTGLAGGLTYNEQFFGPGTRLTVL.

The chain links TRBV9 to TRBJ1-6; 9 nucleotides match TRBD1. The V gene's germline CDR1 is SGDLS and CDR2 YYNGEE. CDR3 length equals 14 residues. Unmatched junction bases numbered 4, after V lost 3 bases and J lost 9 bases. The CDR3 protein is CASSATGGSSPLHF. For the CDR3, the DNA is TGTGCCAGCAGCGCGACAGGGGGAAGTTCACCCCTCCACTTT.

The gene calls are TRBV29-1 and TRBJ2-5; the D gene is possibly TRBD2 (6 bases). The CDR3 runs to 16 residues. The V and J ends lost 2 bases and 5 bases respectively, with 21 bases between them. Germline V gives CDR1 SQVTM, CDR2 ANQGSEA. For the CDR3, the DNA is TGCAGCGTTGAAAGAGGGCGGCTAAAACGGGGGGAGACCCAGTACTTC. Translated, it gives CSVERGRLKRGETQYF.

The table lists this clone with a count of one. This chain uses TRBV28 with TRBJ1-2; 8 nucleotides agree with TRBD1. Germline values: CDR1 MDHEN, CDR2 SYDVKM. The CDR3 covers 13 residues. The trim removed 6 bases at V and 5 bases at J, leaving 5 bases unmatched. DNA for the CDR3: TGTGCCAGCAGGCGGGACAGGATTTATGGCTACACCTTC. It translates to CASRRDRIYGYTF.